The clone carrying this T cell receptor (beta chain) has just a few counts. Its antigen is currently unknown. These data originate in a study of T cells in Graves' hyperthyroidism and ophthalmopathy. The investigators amplified TCR beta CDR3 regions from RNA transcripts. The study used the HTBI primer set for a first-round RT-PCR of the TCR CDR3. TCRdb recomputed calls from the multiplex PCR reads with MiXCR, one row per CDR3 protein. In the table there are about 320,000 distinct CDR3 sequences, over 15% of which are singletons. Study-level results: In the blood, most expanded thyroid clonotypes above 0.001 appeared as well. Researchers report that a 13 V-J model separated ophthalmopathy from stable hyperthyroidism.

Diagnosis of hyperthyroidism was new in patients aged 18 to 65, and its duration was under 2 months. Criteria for exclusion of patients were uncontrolled infection, other autoimmune disease, pregnancy or lactation. This TCR was sampled from a man younger than 40 with Graves' hyperthyroidism. The sequenced material came from blood.

CDR3 DNA sequence: TGTGCCAGCAGTCCGGGTAAATACAGGGCCTACTCTGGGGCCAACGTCCTGACTTTC. It codes for CASSPGKYRAYSGANVLTF. This chain joins TRBV6-1 and TRBJ2-6, with D maybe TRBD1 (6 bases). This CDR3 is built from 19 residues. Germline CDR1 is MNHNS and CDR2 is SASEGT. V lost 5 bases, J lost 0 bases, and 20 bases lay in between.